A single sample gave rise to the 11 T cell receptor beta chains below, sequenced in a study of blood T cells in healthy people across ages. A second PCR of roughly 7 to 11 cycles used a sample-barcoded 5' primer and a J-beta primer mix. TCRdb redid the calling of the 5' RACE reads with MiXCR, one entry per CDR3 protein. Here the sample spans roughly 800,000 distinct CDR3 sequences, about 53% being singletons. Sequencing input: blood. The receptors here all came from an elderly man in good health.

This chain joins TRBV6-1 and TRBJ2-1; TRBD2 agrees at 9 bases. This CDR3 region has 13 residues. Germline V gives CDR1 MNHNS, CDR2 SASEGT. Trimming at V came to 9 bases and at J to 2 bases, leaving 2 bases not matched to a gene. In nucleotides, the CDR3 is TGTGCCAGTATAGCGGGGGCCTACAATGAGCAGTTCTTC. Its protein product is CASIAGAYNEQFF.

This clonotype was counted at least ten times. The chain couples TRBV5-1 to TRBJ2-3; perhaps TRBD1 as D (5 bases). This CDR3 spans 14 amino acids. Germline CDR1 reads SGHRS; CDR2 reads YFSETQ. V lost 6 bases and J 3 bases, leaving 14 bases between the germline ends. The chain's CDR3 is CASMEQGRTDTQYF. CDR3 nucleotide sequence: TGCGCCAGCATGGAGCAGGGTCGGACAGATACGCAGTATTTT.

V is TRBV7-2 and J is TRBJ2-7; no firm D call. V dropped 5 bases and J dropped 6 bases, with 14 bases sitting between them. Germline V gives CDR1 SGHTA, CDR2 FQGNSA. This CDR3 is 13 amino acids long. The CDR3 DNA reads TGTGCCAGCAGCCCGGCTCCAGGTGCCGAGCAGTACTTC. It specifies CASSPAPGAEQYF.

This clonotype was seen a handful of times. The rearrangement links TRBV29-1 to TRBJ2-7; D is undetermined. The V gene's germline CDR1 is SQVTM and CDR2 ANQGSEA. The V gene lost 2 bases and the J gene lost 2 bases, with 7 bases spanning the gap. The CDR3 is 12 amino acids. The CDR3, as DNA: TGCAGCGTTGAAACCAATCCCTACGAGCAGTACTTC. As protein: CSVETNPYEQYF.

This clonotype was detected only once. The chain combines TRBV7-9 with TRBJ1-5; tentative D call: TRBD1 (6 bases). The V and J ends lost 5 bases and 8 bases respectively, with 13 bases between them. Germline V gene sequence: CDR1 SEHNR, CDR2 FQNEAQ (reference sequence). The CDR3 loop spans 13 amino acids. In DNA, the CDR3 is TGTGCCAGCAGCCGACAGGTTTCGGAGCCCCAGCATTTT. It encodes CASSRQVSEPQHF.

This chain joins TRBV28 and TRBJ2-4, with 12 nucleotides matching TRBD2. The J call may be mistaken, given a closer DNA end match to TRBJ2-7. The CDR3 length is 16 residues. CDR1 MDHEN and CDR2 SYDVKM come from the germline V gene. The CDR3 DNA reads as TGTGCCAGCAGCTTTAACCGACTAGCGGGAGTGGACGAGCAGTACTTC. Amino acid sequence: CASSFNRLAGVDEQYF.

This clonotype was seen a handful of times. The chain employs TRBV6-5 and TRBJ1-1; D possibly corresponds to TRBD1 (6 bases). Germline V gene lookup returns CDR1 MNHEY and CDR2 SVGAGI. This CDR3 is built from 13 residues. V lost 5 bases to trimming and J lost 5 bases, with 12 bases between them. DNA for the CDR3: TGTGCCAGCAGTAACAGGGCCACAACTGAAGCTTTCTTT. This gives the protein CASSNRATTEAFF.

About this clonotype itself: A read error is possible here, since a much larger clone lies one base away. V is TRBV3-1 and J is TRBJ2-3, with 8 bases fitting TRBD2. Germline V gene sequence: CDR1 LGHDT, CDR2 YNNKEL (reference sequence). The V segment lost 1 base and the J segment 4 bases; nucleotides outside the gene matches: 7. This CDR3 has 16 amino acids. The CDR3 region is CASSQGGLAPADTQYF. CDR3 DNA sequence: TGTGCCAGCAGCCAAGGAGGACTAGCCCCCGCAGATACGCAGTATTTT.

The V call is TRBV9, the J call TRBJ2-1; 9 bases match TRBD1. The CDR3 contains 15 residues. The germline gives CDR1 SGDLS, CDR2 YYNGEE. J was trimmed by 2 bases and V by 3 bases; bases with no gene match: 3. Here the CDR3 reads CASSERDRAYNEQFF. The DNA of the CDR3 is TGTGCCAGCAGCGAACGGGACAGGGCCTACAATGAGCAGTTCTTC. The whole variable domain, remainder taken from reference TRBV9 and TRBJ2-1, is DSGVTQTPKHLITATGQRVTLRCSPRSGDLSVYWYQQSLDQGLQFLIQYYNGEERAKGNILERFSAQQFPDLHSELNLSSLELGDSALYFCASSERDRAYNEQFFGPGTRLTVL.

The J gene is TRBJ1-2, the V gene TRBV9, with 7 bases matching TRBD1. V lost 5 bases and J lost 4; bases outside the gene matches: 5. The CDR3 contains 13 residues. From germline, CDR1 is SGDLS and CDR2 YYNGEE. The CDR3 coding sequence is TGTGCCAGCAGGGGACAGATCAGCTATGGCTACACCTTC. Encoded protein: CASRGQISYGYTF.

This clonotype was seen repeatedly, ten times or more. CDR3 DNA sequence: TGTGCCAGCAGCTTAAGGACAGGGGGCGGCTATGGCTACACCTTC. It specifies CASSLRTGGGYGYTF. This rearrangement joins TRBV7-2 to TRBJ1-2, with TRBD1 matching 11 bases. Germline V gene sequence: CDR1 SGHTA, CDR2 FQGNSA. V lost 2 bases and J lost 4; bases outside the gene matches: 3. CDR3 size: 15 residues.